This TCR beta chain is from a study of spatial heterogeneity in lung cancer. TCRdb ran MiXCR on the 5' RACE reads and lists one entry per CDR3 protein. The sample comprises more than 15,000 distinct CDR3 sequences, 19% of which are singletons, and about 6.6% rests with the top ten. The CDR3 loop spans 14 amino acids. Germline V gene sequence: CDR1 SEHNR, CDR2 FQNEAQ (reference sequence). The ends were cut back, 4 bases at V and 6 bases at J, with 12 bases in the middle. Time point indicated: blood at routine non-recurrence follow-up after resection. Whole RNA was taken from tumor, nontumor lung or frozen PBMC; it was then sequenced unsorted. This clonotype has more than one count but fewer than ten.

This clonotype was obtained from a male donor with early-stage non-small cell lung cancer. The sequences come from PBMCs, collected at follow-up. The chain links TRBV7-9 to TRBJ2-2; possibly TRBD1 for D (6 bases). CDR3 nucleotides: TGTGCCAGCAGCTGGGGGCAGGAGGCCGGGGAGCTGTTTTTT. Translating gives CASSWGQEAGELFF. Complete variable domain (other parts from reference TRBV7-9 and TRBJ2-2): DTGVSQNPRHKITKRGQNVTFRCDPISEHNRLYWYRQTLGQGPEFLTYFQNEAQLEKSRLLSDRFSAERPKGSFSTLEIQRTEQGDSAMYLCASSWGQEAGELFFGEGSRLTVL.